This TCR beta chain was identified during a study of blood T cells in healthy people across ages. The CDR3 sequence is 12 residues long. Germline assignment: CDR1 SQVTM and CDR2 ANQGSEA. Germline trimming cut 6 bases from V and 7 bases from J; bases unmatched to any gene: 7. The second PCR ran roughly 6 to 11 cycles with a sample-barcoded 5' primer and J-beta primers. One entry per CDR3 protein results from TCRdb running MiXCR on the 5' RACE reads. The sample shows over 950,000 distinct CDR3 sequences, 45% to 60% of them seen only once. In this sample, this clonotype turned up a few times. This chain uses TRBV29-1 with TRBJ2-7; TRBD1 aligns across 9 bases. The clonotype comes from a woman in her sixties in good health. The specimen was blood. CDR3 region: CSVGQGDREQYF. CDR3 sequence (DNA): TGCAGCGTGGGACAGGGTGATCGGGAGCAGTACTTC.